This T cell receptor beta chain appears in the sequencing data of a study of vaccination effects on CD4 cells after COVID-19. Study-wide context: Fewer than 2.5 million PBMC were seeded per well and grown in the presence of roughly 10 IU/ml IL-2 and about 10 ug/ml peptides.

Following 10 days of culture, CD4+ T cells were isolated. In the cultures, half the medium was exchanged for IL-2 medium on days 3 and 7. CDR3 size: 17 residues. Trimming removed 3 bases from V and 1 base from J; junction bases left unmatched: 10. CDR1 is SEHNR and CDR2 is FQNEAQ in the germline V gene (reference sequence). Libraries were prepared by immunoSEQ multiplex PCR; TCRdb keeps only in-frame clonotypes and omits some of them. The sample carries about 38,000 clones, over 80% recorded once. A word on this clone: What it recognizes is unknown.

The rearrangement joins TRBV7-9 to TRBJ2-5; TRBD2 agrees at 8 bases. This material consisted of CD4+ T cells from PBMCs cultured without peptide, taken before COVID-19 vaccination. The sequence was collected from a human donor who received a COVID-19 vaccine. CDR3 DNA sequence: TGTGCCAGCAGCTTTGGCAGCGGGGGCTCAGTCCAAGAGACCCAGTACTTC. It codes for CASSFGSGGSVQETQYF.